This T cell receptor beta chain stems from a study of T cells in localized non-small cell lung cancer. Method: immunoSEQ multiplex PCR; TCRdb's copy keeps in-frame clones and lacks some. This sample has tens of thousands of clones, with around 90% found just once. The CDR3 spans 17 residues. CDR1 and CDR2 (germline): LNHNV, YYDKDF (reference sequence). V shed 0 bases, J shed 6 bases, and the junction held 12 bases outside the gene matches. About this clone itself: The antigen is unknown.

General observations from the study: There were a median about 53 of the top 100 tumor clones appearing in adjacent lung. Uninvolved adjacent lung had more T cell clonality than any other tissue, topping tumor.

The TCR sequence derives from a female donor with stage II lung adenocarcinoma. This specimen consisted of PBMCs, obtained before any cancer treatment. The V call is TRBV15, the J call TRBJ2-3, with 7 bases that match TRBD1. The CDR3 region has the DNA TGTGCCACCAGCAGAGATAGGAGACAGGGTGCCGGGGATACGCAGTATTTT. Its translation: CATSRDRRQGAGDTQYF. Full variable domain (outside the CDR3, taken from reference TRBV15 and TRBJ2-3): DAMVIQNPRYQVTQFGKPVTLSCSQTLNHNVMYWYQQKSSQAPKLLFHYYDKDFNNEADTPDNFQSRRPNTSFCFLDIRSPGLGDTAMYLCATSRDRRQGAGDTQYFGPGTRLTVL.